These 21 T cell receptor beta chains were sequenced from one sample in a study of blood T cell repertoires in COVID-19. Data came from immunoSEQ multiplex PCR; TCRdb stores just in-frame clones and leaves some out. Among 55,000 to 65,000 clones listed, around 92% were seen once. The sequencing sample was made of peripheral blood. These receptors all come from a man in his 60s with acute or convalescent COVID-19.

V usage is TRBV4-1 and J usage is TRBJ2-1, with 8 bases identical to TRBD1. Losses at the gene ends were 4 bases for V and 2 bases for J; bases not matched to a gene: 4. The CDR3 contains 15 residues. Germline assignment: CDR1 MGHRA and CDR2 YSYEKL. CDR3 sequence (DNA): TGCGCCAGCAGCCCCCCGGGACAGGCCTACAATGAGCAGTTCTTC. Translating it yields CASSPPGQAYNEQFF.

The chain links TRBV5-6 to TRBJ2-6; possible D gene TRBD2, 6 bases. The CDR3 is 17 residues long. Trimming removed 7 bases from V and 4 bases from J, with 21 bases in between. Germline lookup yields CDR1 SGHDT and CDR2 YYEEEE. The CDR3 DNA sequence: TGTGCCAGCGCCCAGAGCGGGCCGGCGTGGGGGGCCAACGTCCTGACTTTC. It yields the protein CASAQSGPAWGANVLTF.

The chain carries TRBV7-2 and TRBJ2-2, with TRBD1 matching over 8 bases. After removal of 0 bases from V and 2 bases from J, the junction contained 14 bases not matched to a gene. This CDR3 comprises 20 residues. Germline CDR1 is SGHTA and CDR2 is FQGNSA. The chain's CDR3 is CASSLALRGLDRGNTGELFF. The CDR3 bases are TGTGCCAGCAGCTTAGCCCTAAGGGGGTTAGACAGGGGTAACACCGGGGAGCTGTTTTTT.

The chain recombines TRBV9 with TRBJ2-7; TRBD2 matches 14 bases. CDR1 is SGDLS and CDR2 is YYNGEE in the germline V gene. With 0 bases clipped from V and 5 bases from J, the junction kept 4 bases outside the gene matches. This CDR3 contains 16 residues. CDR3 in amino acids: CASSVAGLAGVNEQYF. The CDR3 nucleotides read TGTGCCAGCAGCGTAGCGGGACTAGCGGGAGTAAACGAGCAGTACTTC.

The J gene is TRBJ2-7, the V gene TRBV5-1; the D gene is possibly TRBD1 (6 bases). The V end lost 0 bases, the J end lost 3 bases, and 13 bases lay between the germline ends. The CDR3 length is 15 residues. Germline CDR1 reads SGHRS; CDR2 reads YFSETQ. The CDR3 nucleotides read TGCGCCAGCAGCTTGGAGGGACACCAAGTCTACGAGCAGTACTTC. Encoded protein: CASSLEGHQVYEQYF. The full variable domain, with the rest looked up from reference TRBV5-1 and TRBJ2-7, is KAGVTQTPRYLIKTRGQQVTLSCSPISGHRSVSWYQQTPGQGLQFLFEYFSETQRNKGNFPGRFSGRQFSNSRSEMNVSTLELGDSALYLCASSLEGHQVYEQYFGPGTRLTVT.

This sequence joins TRBV11-3 and TRBJ1-3; perhaps TRBD1 as D (6 bases). V lost 5 bases and J 0 bases, leaving 11 bases between the germline ends. CDR3 length equals 15 residues. Germline V gene sequence: CDR1 SGHNT, CDR2 YENEEA. The CDR3 sequence: CASSTGTSSGNTIYF. As DNA, the CDR3 is TGTGCCAGCAGCACCGGGACATCCTCTGGAAACACCATATATTTT.

In this sample, this clone turned up once. The V and J genes are TRBV9 and TRBJ2-4, with D perhaps TRBD1 (6 bases). Germline loops: CDR1 SGDLS, CDR2 YYNGEE. V shed 2 bases and J shed 1 base, with 13 bases lying between them. The length of the CDR3 is 16 residues. Written as DNA, the CDR3 is TGTGCCAGCAGCGTCACAGGGAGTACTGCCAAAAACATTCAGTACTTC. This sequence encodes CASSVTGSTAKNIQYF.

The table lists this clone with a few counts. This sequence joins TRBV27 and TRBJ1-4; weak D call: TRBD1 (6 bases). CDR1 is MNHEY and CDR2 is SMNVEV in the germline V gene (reference sequence). V lost 1 base and J 0 bases, leaving 15 bases between the germline ends. This CDR3 region has 18 residues. The CDR3: CASSLYYRDLSTNEKLFF. The DNA for the CDR3 is TGTGCCAGCAGTTTATACTACAGGGATCTTTCAACTAATGAAAAACTGTTTTTT.

Here the CDR3 DNA reads TGTGCCAGCACCAGTTCCCTCGAGGGTCTCCCCTACGAGCAGTACTTC. Amino acids: CASTSSLEGLPYEQYF. The rearrangement uses TRBV28 and TRBJ2-7, with D maybe TRBD2 (5 bases). The germline V gene encodes CDR1 MDHEN and CDR2 SYDVKM. V shed 7 bases and J shed 2 bases, with 21 bases lying between them. The CDR3 has 16 amino acids.

The chain employs TRBV24-1 and TRBJ1-5; TRBD1 agrees at 7 bases. Unmatched junction bases numbered 16, after V lost 12 bases and J lost 0 bases. The CDR3 extends over 17 amino acids. Germline lookup yields CDR1 KGHDR and CDR2 SFDVKD. This chain's CDR3 is CAPDSRDRRFSNQPQHF. The CDR3 DNA reads TGTGCCCCCGATTCCCGGGACAGACGTTTTAGCAATCAGCCCCAGCATTTT.

The V gene is TRBV4-1, the J gene TRBJ2-1; D ambiguous. The CDR3 loop spans 15 amino acids. Deletions cut 0 bases from V and 7 bases from J, with 13 bases between. CDR1 MGHRA and CDR2 YSYEKL come from the germline V gene. For the CDR3, the DNA is TGCGCCAGCAGCCAAGATTCGGAGTGGTCGAATGAGCAGTTCTTC. Translated: CASSQDSEWSNEQFF.

The V call is TRBV29-1, the J call TRBJ2-1, with TRBD1 matching over 10 bases. V trimming: 7 bases; J trimming: 8 bases; junction bases outside the gene matches: 11. The CDR3 runs to 14 residues. The germline V gene has CDR1 SQVTM and CDR2 ANQGSEA. The CDR3 spells CSAYSRTGGDEQFF. In DNA, the CDR3 is TGCAGCGCCTACTCCCGGACAGGGGGGGATGAGCAGTTCTTC.

V is TRBV9 and J is TRBJ2-1; 9 bases agree with TRBD2. With V trimmed by 4 bases and J by 8 bases, 13 bases remained unmatched. The CDR3 loop spans 16 amino acids. CDR1 SGDLS and CDR2 YYNGEE come from the germline V gene. CDR3 sequence reads: CASSSFGGLASDEQFF. Here the CDR3 DNA reads TGTGCCAGCAGCTCGTTCGGAGGACTAGCGTCGGATGAGCAGTTCTTC.

V is TRBV12-5 and J is TRBJ1-4; D might be TRBD1 (6 bases). The CDR3 has 15 amino acids. Trimming took off 4 bases at V and 5 bases at J, with 14 bases between the two ends. CDR1 and CDR2 from the germline V gene are LGHNT and FRNRAP. The CDR3 reads CASGSTQGPNEKLFF. The CDR3 DNA reads TGTGCTAGTGGTTCCACACAGGGCCCGAATGAAAAACTGTTTTTT.

In this sample, this clone turned up a few times. The rearrangement joins TRBV30 to TRBJ1-2; a possible D gene is TRBD1 (5 bases). Trimming cost V 2 bases and J 4 bases, with 20 bases left between them. This CDR3 spans 16 amino acids. Germline V gene lookup returns CDR1 GTSNPN and CDR2 SVGIG (reference sequence). The CDR3 nucleotides read TGTGCCTGGAGTTCGATACCGGGACTCCGGGGCTATGGCTACACCTTC. Translated, it gives CAWSSIPGLRGYGYTF.

The sample holds one count of this clone. Within the sample, other DNA sequences also encode this same CDR3. This chain joins TRBV7-9 and TRBJ2-1; 10 nucleotides match TRBD1. The junction had 8 bases not matched to a gene; V was cut back by 5 bases and J by 1 base. CDR1 SEHNR and CDR2 FQNEAQ come from the germline V gene (reference sequence). CDR3 length: 17 amino acids. CDR3 sequence (DNA): TGTGCCAGCAGCCCTCGGACAGGGGGAACATCCTACAATGAGCAGTTCTTC. Its protein product is CASSPRTGGTSYNEQFF.

The chain recombines TRBV6-5 with TRBJ2-7, with 8 bases that match TRBD2. Trimming at V came to 11 bases and at J to 0 bases, leaving 12 bases not matched to a gene. Germline V CDR1 and CDR2: MNHEY, SVGAGI. This CDR3 spans 15 amino acids. The CDR3 bases are TGTGCCGCCGGGACTGGCGGGAGGAGCTCCTACGAGCAGTACTTC. It translates to CAAGTGGRSSYEQYF.

The sample holds one count of this clone. This rearrangement joins TRBV29-1 to TRBJ1-1; 8 bases align to TRBD1. The length of the CDR3 is 13 residues. V was pared by 7 bases and J by 1 base, with 5 bases of the junction left unmatched. Germline CDR1 is SQVTM and CDR2 is ANQGSEA. The CDR3 here is CSADRGTNTEAFF. The DNA of the CDR3 is TGCAGCGCCGACAGGGGTACGAACACTGAAGCTTTCTTT.

This chain links TRBV6-2 or TRBV6-3 with TRBJ2-7, with 7 bases fitting TRBD1. V shed 4 bases, J shed 3 bases, and the junction held 6 bases outside the gene matches. The CDR3 has 14 residues. Germline-derived CDR1 and CDR2 are MNHEY and SVGEGT. The CDR3, as DNA: TGTGCCAGCAGTTGGGACAGTGTGAGCTACGAGCAGTACTTC. Amino acid sequence: CASSWDSVSYEQYF.

CDR3 nucleotides: TGTGCCAGCAGAGTCCCGGGACAGGGGATCTATGGCTACACCTTC. This gives the protein CASRVPGQGIYGYTF. The J gene is TRBJ1-2, the V gene TRBV28; TRBD1 matches 10 bases. Germline trimming cut 6 bases from V and 4 bases from J; bases unmatched to any gene: 8. Germline-derived CDR1 and CDR2 are MDHEN and SYDVKM. The CDR3 consists of 15 residues.

This clone was observed a single time. The chain uses TRBV4-2 and TRBJ2-4, with D perhaps TRBD2 (6 bases). Trimming removed 4 bases from V and 0 bases from J, with 16 bases in between. The CDR3 is made up of 17 amino acids. Looked up from germline, CDR1 is LGHNA and CDR2 is YNFKEQ. DNA for the CDR3: TGTGCCAGCAGCCCTTTCGGGGGAGAGGGAGCCAAAAACATTCAGTACTTC. Its translation is CASSPFGGEGAKNIQYF.